The entry below gives a single TCR beta chain sequence along with its context. Its antigen is currently unknown. This specimen comes from a study of T cells after yellow fever vaccination. Study conclusions and caveats: Within FACS-sorted repertoires, abundant clonotypes contaminating from the bulk population could be present.

As TCR cDNA was made by 5'RACE template switching, a universal primer site and UMIs were added. TCRdb reanalysed the 5' RACE reads using MiXCR and keeps one entry per CDR3 protein. The repertoire includes approximately 600,000 distinct CDR3 sequences, roughly 12% of them detected once, and 15% sits in the top ten. CDR1 and CDR2 (germline): SGHTA, FQGNSA. The length of the CDR3 is 15 residues. Trimming removed 8 bases from V and 5 bases from J; junction bases left unmatched: 10. This TCR was sampled from a man younger than 45 who received the YFV17D yellow fever vaccine. Source: PBMCs, taken on the day of the yellow fever booster vaccination. The chain is built from TRBV7-2 and TRBJ2-5; 11 bases map to TRBD2. The CDR3 sequence: CASGGTSGHGETQYF. The CDR3 nucleotides read TGTGCCAGCGGCGGGACTAGCGGACATGGGGAGACCCAGTACTTC.